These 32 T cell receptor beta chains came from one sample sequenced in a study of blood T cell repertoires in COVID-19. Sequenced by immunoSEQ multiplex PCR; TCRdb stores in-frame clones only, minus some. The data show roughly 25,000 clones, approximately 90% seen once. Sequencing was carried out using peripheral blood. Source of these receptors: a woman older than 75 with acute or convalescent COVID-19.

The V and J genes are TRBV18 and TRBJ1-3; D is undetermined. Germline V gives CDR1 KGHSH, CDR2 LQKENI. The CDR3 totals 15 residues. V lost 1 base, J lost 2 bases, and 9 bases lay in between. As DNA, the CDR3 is TGTGCCAGCTCACCACAGGCCGGGGCTGGAAACACCATATATTTT. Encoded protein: CASSPQAGAGNTIYF.

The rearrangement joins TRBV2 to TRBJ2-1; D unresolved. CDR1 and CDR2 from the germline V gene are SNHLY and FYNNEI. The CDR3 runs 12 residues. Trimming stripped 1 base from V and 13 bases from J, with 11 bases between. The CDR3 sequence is CASSEDVPSQFF. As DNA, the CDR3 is TGTGCCAGCAGTGAAGATGTCCCCTCCCAGTTCTTC. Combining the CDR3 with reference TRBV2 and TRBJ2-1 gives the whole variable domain EPEVTQTPSHQVTQMGQEVILRCVPISNHLYFYWYRQILGQKVEFLVSFYNNEISEKSEIFDDQFSVERPDGSNFTLKIRSTKLEDSAMYFCASSEDVPSQFFGPGTRLTVL.

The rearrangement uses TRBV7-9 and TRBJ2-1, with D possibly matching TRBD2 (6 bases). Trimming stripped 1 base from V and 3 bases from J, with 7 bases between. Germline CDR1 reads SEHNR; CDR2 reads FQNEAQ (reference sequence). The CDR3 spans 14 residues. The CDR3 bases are TGTGCCAGCAGCTTAGAAGCGGGCTACAATGAGCAGTTCTTC. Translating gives CASSLEAGYNEQFF.

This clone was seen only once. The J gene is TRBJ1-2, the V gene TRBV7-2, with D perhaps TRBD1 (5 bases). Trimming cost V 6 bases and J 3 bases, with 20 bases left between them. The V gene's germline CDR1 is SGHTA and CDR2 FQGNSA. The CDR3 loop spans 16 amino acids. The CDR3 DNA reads TGTGCCAGCAGTTCTGTGTGGGGAGGGGAAGACTATGGCTACACCTTC. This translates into CASSSVWGGEDYGYTF.

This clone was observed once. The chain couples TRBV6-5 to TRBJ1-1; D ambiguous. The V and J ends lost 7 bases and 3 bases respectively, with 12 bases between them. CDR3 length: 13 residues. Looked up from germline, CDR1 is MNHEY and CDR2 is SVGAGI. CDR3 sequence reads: CASIPTGYTEAFF. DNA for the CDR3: TGTGCCAGCATCCCGACTGGATACACTGAAGCTTTCTTT.

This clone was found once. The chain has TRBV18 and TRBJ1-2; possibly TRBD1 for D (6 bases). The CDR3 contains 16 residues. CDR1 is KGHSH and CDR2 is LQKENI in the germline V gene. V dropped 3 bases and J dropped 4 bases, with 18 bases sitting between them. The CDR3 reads CASSPGQGSAAYGYTF. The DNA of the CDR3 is TGTGCCAGCTCACCGGGTCAGGGGTCGGCTGCCTATGGCTACACCTTC.

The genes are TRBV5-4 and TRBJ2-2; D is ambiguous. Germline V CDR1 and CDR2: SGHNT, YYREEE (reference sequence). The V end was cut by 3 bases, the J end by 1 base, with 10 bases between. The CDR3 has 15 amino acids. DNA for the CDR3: TGTGCCAGCAGCTCCATTACACAGAACACCGGGGAGCTGTTTTTT. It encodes CASSSITQNTGELFF.

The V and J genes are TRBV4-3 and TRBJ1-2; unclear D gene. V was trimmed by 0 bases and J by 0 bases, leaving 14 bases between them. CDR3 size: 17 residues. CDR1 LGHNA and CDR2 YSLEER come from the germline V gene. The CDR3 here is CASSQDFPTGSNYGYTF. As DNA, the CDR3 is TGCGCCAGCAGCCAAGATTTCCCTACGGGTTCTAACTATGGCTACACCTTC.

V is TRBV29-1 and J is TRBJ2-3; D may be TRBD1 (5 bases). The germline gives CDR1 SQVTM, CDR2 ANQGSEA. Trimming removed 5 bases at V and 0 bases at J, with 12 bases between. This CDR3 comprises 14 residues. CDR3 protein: CSVSGISSTDTQYF. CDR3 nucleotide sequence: TGCAGCGTTTCAGGGATTTCTAGCACAGATACGCAGTATTTT.

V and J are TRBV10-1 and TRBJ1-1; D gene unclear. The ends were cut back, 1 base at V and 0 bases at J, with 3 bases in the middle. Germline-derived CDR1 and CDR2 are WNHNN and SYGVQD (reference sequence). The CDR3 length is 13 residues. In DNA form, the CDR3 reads TGCGCCAGCAGTGAGTTAGTGAACACTGAAGCTTTCTTT. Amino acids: CASSELVNTEAFF.

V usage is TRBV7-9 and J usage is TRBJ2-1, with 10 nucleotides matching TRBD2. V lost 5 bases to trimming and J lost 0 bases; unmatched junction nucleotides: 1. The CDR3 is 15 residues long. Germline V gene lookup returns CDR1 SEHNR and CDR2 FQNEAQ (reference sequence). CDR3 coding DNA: TGTGCCAGCAGCCCTAGCGGGAGCTCCTACAATGAGCAGTTCTTC. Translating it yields CASSPSGSSYNEQFF.

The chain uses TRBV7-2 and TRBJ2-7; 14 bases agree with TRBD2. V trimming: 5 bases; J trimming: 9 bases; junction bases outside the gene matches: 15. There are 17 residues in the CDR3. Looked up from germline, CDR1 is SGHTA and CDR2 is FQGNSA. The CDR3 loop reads CASSGRGLAGALGGQYF. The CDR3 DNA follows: TGTGCCAGCAGCGGTAGGGGACTAGCGGGAGCCCTGGGAGGGCAGTACTTC.

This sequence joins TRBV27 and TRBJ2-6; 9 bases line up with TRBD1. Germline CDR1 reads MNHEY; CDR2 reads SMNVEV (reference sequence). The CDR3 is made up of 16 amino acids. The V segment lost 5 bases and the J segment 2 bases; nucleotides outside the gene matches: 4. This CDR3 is CASSPTGGAGANVLTF. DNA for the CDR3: TGTGCCAGCAGTCCAACAGGGGGCGCTGGGGCCAACGTCCTGACTTTC.

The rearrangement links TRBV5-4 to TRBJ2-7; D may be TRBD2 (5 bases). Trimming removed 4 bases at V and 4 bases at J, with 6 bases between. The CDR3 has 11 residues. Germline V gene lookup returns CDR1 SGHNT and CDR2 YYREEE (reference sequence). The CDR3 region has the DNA TGTGCCAGCAGCCGAGGGTACGAGCAGTACTTC. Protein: CASSRGYEQYF.

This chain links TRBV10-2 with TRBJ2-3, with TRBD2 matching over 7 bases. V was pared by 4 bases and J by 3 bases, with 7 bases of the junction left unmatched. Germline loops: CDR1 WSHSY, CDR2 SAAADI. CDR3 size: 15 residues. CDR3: CASSARGRGTDTQYF. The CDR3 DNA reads TGCGCCAGCAGTGCTCGCGGGAGAGGGACAGATACGCAGTATTTT.

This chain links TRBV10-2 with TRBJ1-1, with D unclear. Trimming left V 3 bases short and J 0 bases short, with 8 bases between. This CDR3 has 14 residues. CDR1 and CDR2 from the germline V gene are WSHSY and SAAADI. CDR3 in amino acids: CASSDVQVNTEAFF. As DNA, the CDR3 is TGCGCCAGCAGTGATGTTCAGGTGAACACTGAAGCTTTCTTT.

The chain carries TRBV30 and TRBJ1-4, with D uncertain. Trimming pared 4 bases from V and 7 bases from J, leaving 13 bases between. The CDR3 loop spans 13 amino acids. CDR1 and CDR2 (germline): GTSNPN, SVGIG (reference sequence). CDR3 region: CAWKQYTGEKLFF. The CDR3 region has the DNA TGTGCCTGGAAGCAGTACACGGGTGAAAAACTGTTTTTT.

As DNA, the CDR3 is TGCAGCGTTGTTACAGGGCTGGGGCCCCAGCATTTT. This gives the protein CSVVTGLGPQHF. The gene calls are TRBV29-1 and TRBJ1-5, with D perhaps TRBD1 (6 bases). This CDR3 comprises 12 residues. Trimming removed 4 bases at V and 9 bases at J, with 13 bases between. Germline CDR1 SQVTM, CDR2 ANQGSEA.

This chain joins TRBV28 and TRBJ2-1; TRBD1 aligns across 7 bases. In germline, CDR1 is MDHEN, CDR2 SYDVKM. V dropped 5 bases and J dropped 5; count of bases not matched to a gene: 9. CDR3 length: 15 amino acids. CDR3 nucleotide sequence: TGTGCCAGCAGTCATCGACAGGGTAGCAACAATGAGCAGTTCTTC. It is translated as CASSHRQGSNNEQFF.

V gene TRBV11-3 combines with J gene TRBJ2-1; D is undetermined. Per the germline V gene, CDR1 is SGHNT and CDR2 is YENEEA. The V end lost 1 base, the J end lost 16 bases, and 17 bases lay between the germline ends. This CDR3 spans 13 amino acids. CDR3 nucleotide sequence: TGTGCCAGCAGCTTAGCACAGACCACCGCCGCATTCTTC. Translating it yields CASSLAQTTAAFF.

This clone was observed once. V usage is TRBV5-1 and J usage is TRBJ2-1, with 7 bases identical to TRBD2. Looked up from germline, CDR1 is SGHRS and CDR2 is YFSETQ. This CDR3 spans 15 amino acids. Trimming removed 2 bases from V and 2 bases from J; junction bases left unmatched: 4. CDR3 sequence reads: CASSFGSGTYNEQFF. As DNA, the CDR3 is TGCGCCAGCAGCTTTGGAAGCGGGACCTACAATGAGCAGTTCTTC.

This chain's CDR3 is CASSQDQGYGYTF. In DNA, the CDR3 is TGTGCCAGCAGCCAAGACCAGGGCTATGGCTACACCTTC. The chain has TRBV3-1 (or the pseudogene TRBV3-2) and TRBJ1-2, with D tentatively TRBD1 (5 bases). The ends were cut back, 0 bases at V and 4 bases at J, with 6 bases in the middle. Germline V gene sequence: CDR1 LGHDT, CDR2 YNNKEL (reference sequence). The CDR3 loop spans 13 amino acids.

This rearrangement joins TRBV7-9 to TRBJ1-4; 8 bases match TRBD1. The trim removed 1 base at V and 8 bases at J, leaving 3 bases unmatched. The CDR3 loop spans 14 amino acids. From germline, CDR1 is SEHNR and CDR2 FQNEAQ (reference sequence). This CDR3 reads CASSLGQGSEKLFF. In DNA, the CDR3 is TGTGCCAGCAGCTTAGGACAGGGGAGCGAAAAACTGTTTTTT.

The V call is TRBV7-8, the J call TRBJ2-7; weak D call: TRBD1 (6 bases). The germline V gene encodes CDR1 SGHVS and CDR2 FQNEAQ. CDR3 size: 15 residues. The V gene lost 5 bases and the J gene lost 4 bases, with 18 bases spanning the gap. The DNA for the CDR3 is TGTGCCAGCAGCCCCTCCCCTACAGGGCTATACGAGCAGTACTTC. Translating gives CASSPSPTGLYEQYF.

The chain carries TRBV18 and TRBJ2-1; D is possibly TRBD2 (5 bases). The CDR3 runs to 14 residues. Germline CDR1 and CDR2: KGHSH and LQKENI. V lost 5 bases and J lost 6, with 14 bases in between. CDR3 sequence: CASSRPLEGNEQFF. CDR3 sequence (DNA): TGTGCCAGCTCAAGACCCCTCGAGGGCAATGAGCAGTTCTTC.

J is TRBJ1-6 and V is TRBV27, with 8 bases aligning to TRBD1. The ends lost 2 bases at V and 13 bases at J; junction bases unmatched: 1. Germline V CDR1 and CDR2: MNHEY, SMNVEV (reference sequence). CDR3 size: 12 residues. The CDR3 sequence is CASSLGQGPLHF. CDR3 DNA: TGTGCCAGCAGTTTAGGACAGGGTCCCCTCCACTTT.

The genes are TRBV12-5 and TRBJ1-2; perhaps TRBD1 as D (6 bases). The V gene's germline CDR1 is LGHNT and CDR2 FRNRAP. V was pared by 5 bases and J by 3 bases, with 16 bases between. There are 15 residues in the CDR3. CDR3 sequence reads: CASGPEGGVYYGYTF. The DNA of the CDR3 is TGTGCTAGTGGTCCGGAGGGGGGGGTTTACTATGGCTACACCTTC.

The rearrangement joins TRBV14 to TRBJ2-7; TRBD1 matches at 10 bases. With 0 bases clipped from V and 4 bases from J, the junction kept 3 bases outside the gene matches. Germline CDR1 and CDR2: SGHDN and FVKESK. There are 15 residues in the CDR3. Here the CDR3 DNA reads TGTGCCAGCAGCCAAGAGGGACAGGGGTCGTACGAGCAGTACTTC. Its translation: CASSQEGQGSYEQYF.

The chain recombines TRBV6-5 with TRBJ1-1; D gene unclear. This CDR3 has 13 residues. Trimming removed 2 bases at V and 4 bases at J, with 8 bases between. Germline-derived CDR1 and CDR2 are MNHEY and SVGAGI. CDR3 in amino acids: CASSYGRVTEAFF. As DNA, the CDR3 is TGTGCCAGCAGTTACGGGAGGGTCACTGAAGCTTTCTTT.

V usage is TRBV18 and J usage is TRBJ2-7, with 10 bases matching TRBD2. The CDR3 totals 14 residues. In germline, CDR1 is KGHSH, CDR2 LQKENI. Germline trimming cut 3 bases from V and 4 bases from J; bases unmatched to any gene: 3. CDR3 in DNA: TGTGCCAGCTCACCCGCTAGCGGGAGTTACGAGCAGTACTTC. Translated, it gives CASSPASGSYEQYF.

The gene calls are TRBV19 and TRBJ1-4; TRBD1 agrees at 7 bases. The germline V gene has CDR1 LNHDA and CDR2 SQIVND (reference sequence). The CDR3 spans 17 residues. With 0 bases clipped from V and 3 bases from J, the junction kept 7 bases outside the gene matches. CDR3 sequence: CASSIDRVDRANEKLFF. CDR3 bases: TGTGCCAGTAGTATAGATCGGGTCGACAGGGCTAATGAAAAACTGTTTTTT.

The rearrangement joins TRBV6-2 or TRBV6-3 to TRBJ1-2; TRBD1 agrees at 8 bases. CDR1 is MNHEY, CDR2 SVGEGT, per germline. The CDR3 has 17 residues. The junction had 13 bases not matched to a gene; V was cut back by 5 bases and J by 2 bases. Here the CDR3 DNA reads TGTGCCAGCAGTAAACCTCGCAGGGGGCTGTTAAACTATGGCTACACCTTC. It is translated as CASSKPRRGLLNYGYTF.